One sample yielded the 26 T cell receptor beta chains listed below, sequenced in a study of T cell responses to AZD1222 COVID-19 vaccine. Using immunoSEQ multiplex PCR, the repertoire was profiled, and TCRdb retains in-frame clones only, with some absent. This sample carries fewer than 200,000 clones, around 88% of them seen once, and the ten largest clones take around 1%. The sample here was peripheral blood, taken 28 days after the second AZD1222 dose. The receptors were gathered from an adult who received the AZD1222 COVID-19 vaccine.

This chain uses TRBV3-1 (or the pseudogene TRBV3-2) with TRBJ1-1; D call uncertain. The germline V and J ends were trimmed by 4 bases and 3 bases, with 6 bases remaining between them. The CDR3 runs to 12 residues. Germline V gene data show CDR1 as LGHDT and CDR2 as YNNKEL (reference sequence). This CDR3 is CASSPADTEAFF. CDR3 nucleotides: TGTGCCAGCAGCCCCGCGGACACTGAAGCTTTCTTT.

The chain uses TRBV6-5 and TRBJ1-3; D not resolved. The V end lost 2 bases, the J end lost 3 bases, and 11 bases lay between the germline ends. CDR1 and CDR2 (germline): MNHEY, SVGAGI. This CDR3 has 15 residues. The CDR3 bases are TGTGCCAGCAGTTACATGGGGATAGATGGAAACACCATATATTTT. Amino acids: CASSYMGIDGNTIYF.

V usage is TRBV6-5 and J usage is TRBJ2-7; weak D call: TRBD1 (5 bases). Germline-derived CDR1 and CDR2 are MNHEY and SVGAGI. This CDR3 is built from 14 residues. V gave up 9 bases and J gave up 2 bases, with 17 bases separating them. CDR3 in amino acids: CASTEGMGPYEQYF. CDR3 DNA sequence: TGTGCCAGTACCGAAGGTATGGGGCCCTACGAGCAGTACTTC.

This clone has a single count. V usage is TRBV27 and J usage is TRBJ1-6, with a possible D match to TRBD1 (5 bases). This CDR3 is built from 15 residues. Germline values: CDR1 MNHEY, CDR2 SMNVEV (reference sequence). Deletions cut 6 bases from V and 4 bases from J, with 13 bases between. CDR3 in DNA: TGTGCCAGCAGGGATCGACAGCATTATAATTCACCCCTCCACTTT. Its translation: CASRDRQHYNSPLHF.

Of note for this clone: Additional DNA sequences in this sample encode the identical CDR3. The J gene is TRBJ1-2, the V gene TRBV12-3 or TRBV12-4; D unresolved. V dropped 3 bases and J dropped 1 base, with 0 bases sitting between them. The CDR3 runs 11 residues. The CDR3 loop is CASSFNYGYTF. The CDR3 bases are TGTGCCAGCAGTTTTAACTATGGCTACACCTTC.

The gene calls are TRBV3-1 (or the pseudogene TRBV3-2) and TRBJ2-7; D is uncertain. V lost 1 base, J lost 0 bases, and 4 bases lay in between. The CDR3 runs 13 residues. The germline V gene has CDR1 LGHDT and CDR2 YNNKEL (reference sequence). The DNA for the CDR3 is TGTGCCAGCAGCCAAGGTCTCTCCTACGAGCAGTACTTC. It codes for CASSQGLSYEQYF.

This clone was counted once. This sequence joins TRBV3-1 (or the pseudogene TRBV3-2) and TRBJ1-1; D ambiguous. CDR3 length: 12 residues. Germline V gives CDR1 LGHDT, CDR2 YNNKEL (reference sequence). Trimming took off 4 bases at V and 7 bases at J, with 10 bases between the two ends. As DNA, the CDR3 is TGTGCCAGCAGCCTCTCGGACGGTGAAGCTTTCTTT. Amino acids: CASSLSDGEAFF.

Written as DNA, the CDR3 is TGCGCCAGCAGCCGCTCCGGGACGGTCCCTGGGGGCAATCAGCCCCAGCATTTT. Translation gives CASSRSGTVPGGNQPQHF. The rearrangement links TRBV4-1 to TRBJ1-5; a possible D gene is TRBD1 (5 bases). Germline assignment: CDR1 MGHRA and CDR2 YSYEKL. V lost 4 bases to trimming and J lost 2 bases, with 21 bases between them. This CDR3 is 18 amino acids long.

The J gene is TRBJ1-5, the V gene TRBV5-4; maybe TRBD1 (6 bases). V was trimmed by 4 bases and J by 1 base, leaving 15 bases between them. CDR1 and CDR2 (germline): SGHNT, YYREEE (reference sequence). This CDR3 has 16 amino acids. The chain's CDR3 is CASSNFAQGSNQPQHF. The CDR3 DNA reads TGTGCCAGCAGCAATTTCGCGCAGGGGAGCAATCAGCCCCAGCATTTT. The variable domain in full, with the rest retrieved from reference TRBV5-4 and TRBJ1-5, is ETGVTQSPTHLIKTRGQQVTLRCSSQSGHNTVSWYQQALGQGPQFIFQYYREEENGRGNFPPRFSGLQFPNYSSELNVNALELDDSALYLCASSNFAQGSNQPQHFGDGTRLSIL.

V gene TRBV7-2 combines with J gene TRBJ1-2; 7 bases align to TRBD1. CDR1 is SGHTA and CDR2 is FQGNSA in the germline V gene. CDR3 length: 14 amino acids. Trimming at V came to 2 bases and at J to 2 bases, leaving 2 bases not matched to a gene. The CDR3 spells CASSLMDRNYGYTF. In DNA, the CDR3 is TGTGCCAGCAGCTTAATGGACAGGAACTATGGCTACACCTTC.

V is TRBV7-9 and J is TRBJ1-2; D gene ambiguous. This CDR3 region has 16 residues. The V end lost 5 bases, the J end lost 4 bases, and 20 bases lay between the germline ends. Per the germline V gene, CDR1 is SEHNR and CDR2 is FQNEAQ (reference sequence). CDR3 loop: CASSPGERAMIYGYTF. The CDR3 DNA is TGTGCCAGCAGCCCAGGCGAGAGGGCCATGATCTATGGCTACACCTTC.

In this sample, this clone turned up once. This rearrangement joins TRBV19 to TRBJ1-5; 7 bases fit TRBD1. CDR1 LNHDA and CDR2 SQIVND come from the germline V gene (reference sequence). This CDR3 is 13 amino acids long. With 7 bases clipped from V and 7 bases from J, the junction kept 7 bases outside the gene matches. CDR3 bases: TGTGCCAGTATTGGAGGGGGCGCCCAGCCCCAGCATTTT. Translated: CASIGGGAQPQHF.

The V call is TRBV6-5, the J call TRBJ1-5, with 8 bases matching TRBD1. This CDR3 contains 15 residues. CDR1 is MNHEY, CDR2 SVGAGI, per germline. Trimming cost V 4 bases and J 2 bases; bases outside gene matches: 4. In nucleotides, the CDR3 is TGTGCCAGCAGTTTCAGACAGGGGCGCAATCAGCCCCAGCATTTT. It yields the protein CASSFRQGRNQPQHF.

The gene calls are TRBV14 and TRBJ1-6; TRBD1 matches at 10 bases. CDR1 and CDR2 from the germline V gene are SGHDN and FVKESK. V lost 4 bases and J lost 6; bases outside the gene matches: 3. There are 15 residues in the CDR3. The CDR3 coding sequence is TGTGCCAGCAGCCTCCGGGACAGGGGTAATTCACCCCTCCACTTT. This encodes CASSLRDRGNSPLHF.

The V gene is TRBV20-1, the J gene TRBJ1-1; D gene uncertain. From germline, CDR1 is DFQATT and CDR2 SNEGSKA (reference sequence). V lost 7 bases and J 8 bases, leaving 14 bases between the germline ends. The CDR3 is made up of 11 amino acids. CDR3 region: CSVRIGSEAFF. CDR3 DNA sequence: TGCAGTGTCCGAATAGGCTCCGAAGCTTTCTTT.

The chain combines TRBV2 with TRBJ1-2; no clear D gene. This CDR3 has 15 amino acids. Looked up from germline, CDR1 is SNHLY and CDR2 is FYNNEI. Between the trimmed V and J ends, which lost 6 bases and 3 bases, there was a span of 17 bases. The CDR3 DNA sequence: TGTGCCAGCAGCGGGTTAAAAGGGCGGGACTATGGCTACACCTTC. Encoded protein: CASSGLKGRDYGYTF. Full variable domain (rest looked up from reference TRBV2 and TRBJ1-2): EPEVTQTPSHQVTQMGQEVILRCVPISNHLYFYWYRQILGQKVEFLVSFYNNEISEKSEIFDDQFSVERPDGSNFTLKIRSTKLEDSAMYFCASSGLKGRDYGYTFGSGTRLTVV.

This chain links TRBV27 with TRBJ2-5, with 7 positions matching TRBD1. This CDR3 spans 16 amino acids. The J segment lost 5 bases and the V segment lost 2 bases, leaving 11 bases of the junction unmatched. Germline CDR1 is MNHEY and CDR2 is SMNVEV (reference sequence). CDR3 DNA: TGTGCCAGCAGTTTACGCCAGAGGACAGGTGGTGAGACCCAGTACTTC. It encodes CASSLRQRTGGETQYF.

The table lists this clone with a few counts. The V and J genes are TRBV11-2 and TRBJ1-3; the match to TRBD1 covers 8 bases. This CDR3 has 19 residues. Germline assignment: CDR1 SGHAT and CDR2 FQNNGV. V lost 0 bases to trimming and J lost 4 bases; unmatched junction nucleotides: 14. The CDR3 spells CASSLDLGDRFSEGNTIYF. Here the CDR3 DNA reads TGTGCCAGCAGCTTAGATCTTGGGGACAGGTTTTCGGAAGGAAACACCATATATTTT.

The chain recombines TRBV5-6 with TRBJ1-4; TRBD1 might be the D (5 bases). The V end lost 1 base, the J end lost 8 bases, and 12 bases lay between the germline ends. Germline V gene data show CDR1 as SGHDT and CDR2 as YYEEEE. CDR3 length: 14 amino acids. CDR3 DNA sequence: TGTGCCAGCAGCTTGAAGCAGGGAGGGGAAAAACTGTTTTTT. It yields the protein CASSLKQGGEKLFF.

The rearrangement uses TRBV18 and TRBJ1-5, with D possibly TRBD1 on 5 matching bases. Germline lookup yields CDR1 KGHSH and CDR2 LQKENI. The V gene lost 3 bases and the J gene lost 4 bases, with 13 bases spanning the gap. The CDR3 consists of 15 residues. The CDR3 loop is CASSPNQGGNQPQHF. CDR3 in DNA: TGTGCCAGCTCACCGAATCAGGGCGGGAATCAGCCCCAGCATTTT.

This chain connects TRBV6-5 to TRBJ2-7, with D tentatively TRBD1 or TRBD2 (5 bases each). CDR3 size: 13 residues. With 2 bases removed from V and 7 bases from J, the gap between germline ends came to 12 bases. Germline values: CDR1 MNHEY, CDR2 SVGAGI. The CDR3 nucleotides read TGTGCCAGCAGTTACGGAAGCGAGGGGGAGCAGTACTTC. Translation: CASSYGSEGEQYF.

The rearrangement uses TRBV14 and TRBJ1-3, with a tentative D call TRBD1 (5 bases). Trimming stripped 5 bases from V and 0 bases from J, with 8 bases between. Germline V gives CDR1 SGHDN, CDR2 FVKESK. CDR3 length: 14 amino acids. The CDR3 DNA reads TGTGCCAGCAGCTCGGACATCTCTGGAAACACCATATATTTT. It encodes CASSSDISGNTIYF. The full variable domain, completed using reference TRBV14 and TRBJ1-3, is EAGVTQFPSHSVIEKGQTVTLRCDPISGHDNLYWYRRVMGKEIKFLLHFVKESKQDESGMPNNRFLAERTGGTYSTLKVQPAELEDSGVYFCASSSDISGNTIYFGEGSWLTVV.

This CDR3 is CASSLASTDTQYF. The CDR3 region has the DNA TGTGCCAGCAGTCTGGCGTCGACAGATACGCAGTATTTT. This chain uses TRBV6-6 with TRBJ2-3, with D uncertain. V gave up 5 bases and J gave up 3 bases, with 9 bases separating them. Germline V lookup: CDR1 MNHNY, CDR2 SVGAGI (reference sequence). The CDR3 sequence is 13 residues long.

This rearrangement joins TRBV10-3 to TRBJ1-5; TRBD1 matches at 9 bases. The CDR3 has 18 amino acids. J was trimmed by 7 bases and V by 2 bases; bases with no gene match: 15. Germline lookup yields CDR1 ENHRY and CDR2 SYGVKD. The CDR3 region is CAISEAVPGQGVGQPQHF. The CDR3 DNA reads TGTGCCATCAGTGAGGCAGTACCGGGACAGGGTGTTGGACAGCCCCAGCATTTT.

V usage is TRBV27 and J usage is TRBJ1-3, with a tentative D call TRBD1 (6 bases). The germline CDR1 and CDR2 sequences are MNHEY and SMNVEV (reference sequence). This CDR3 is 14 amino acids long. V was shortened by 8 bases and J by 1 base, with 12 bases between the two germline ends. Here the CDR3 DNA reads TGTGCCAGCGGCGAAGGGACATCTGGAAACACCATATATTTT. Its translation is CASGEGTSGNTIYF.

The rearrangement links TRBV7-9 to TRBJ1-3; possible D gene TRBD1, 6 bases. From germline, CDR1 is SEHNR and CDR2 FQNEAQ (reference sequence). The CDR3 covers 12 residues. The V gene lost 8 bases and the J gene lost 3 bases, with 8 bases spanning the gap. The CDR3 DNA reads TGTGCCAGCCACAGGGTTGGAAACACCATATATTTT. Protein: CASHRVGNTIYF.